The entry below gives a single TCR beta chain sequence along with its context. Its specificity is not known. The same CDR3 also results from other DNA sequences found in this sample. The CDR3 consists of 14 residues. The ends were cut back, 1 base at V and 1 base at J, with 6 bases in the middle. From germline, CDR1 is SGDLS and CDR2 YYNGEE. These data are taken from a study of shared clonotypes between healthy human individuals. Study-level background: The study drew on two women and a few men aged 18 to 49 as donors.

Study results and limitations: Limitation of the genetic and exposure-history diversity represented came from the few donors.

Only CD45RO-negative cells positively selected for CCR7 counted as naive CD8 cells, so terminally differentiated effector memory CD45RA+ cells were excluded. Those who donated, Caucasian adults without exception, all lived in Nashville, Tennessee. Assay used: immunoSEQ multiplex PCR; TCRdb lists only in-frame clones, some missing. The repertoire holds roughly 2,000,000 clones, just over 90% seen once, with around 1.7% in the top ten. This chain uses TRBV9 with TRBJ2-1; D call uncertain. The TCR sequence derives from a man aged 18 to 30 in good health. Some clones in this sample may be carry-over from other donors' samples. The material sequenced was naive CD8+ T cells from PBMCs. CDR3 coding DNA: TGTGCCAGCAGCGTATCAGATTCCTACAATGAGCAGTTCTTC. It encodes CASSVSDSYNEQFF. Supplemented by reference TRBV9 and TRBJ2-1, the full variable domain reads DSGVTQTPKHLITATGQRVTLRCSPRSGDLSVYWYQQSLDQGLQFLIQYYNGEERAKGNILERFSAQQFPDLHSELNLSSLELGDSALYFCASSVSDSYNEQFFGPGTRLTVL.